Listed here are 32 T cell receptor beta chains from one sample, sequenced in a study of blood T cells in healthy people across ages. Sample-barcoded 5' priming and a J-beta primer mix drove a second PCR of about 6 to 12 cycles. TCRdb recomputed calls from the 5' RACE reads with MiXCR, one row per CDR3 protein. The repertoire holds more than 650,000 distinct CDR3 sequences, with roughly 24% as singletons. These data were also reused for a study on T cells of mothers and their children.

Specimen: blood. The receptors here all came from a boy aged 5-17 years in good health.

There are a few counts of this clonotype. This chain links TRBV7-2 with TRBJ1-6; D gene uncertain. Trimming removed 5 bases from V and 4 bases from J, with 12 bases in between. The V gene's germline CDR1 is SGHTA and CDR2 FQGNSA. This CDR3 has 15 residues. As DNA, the CDR3 is TGTGCCAGCAGCAGGCGAGATCTTTATAATTCACCCCTCCACTTT. It encodes CASSRRDLYNSPLHF.

CDR3 coding DNA: TGCGCCAGCAGCCCCGCCCGGGCCGCGTCGGATACGCAGTATTTT. This gives the protein CASSPARAASDTQYF. The chain recombines TRBV5-1 with TRBJ2-3; no reliable D call. The CDR3 extends over 15 amino acids. Trimming shortened V by 4 bases and J by 6 bases, and 18 bases separated the two germline ends. CDR1 SGHRS and CDR2 YFSETQ come from the germline V gene. Drawing the rest from reference TRBV5-1 and TRBJ2-3, the complete variable domain is KAGVTQTPRYLIKTRGQQVTLSCSPISGHRSVSWYQQTPGQGLQFLFEYFSETQRNKGNFPGRFSGRQFSNSRSEMNVSTLELGDSALYLCASSPARAASDTQYFGPGTRLTVL.

The chain couples TRBV7-9 to TRBJ1-2; 11 nucleotides line up with TRBD1. Germline V lookup: CDR1 SEHNR, CDR2 FQNEAQ (reference sequence). The V gene end was trimmed by 5 bases and the J gene end by 6 bases; junction bases not matched to a gene: 8. CDR3 length: 15 residues. The CDR3 coding sequence is TGTGCCAGCAGCCGAGGACAGGGGGCATTGCATGGCTACACCTTC. Its translation: CASSRGQGALHGYTF.

This clonotype came up a few times. The CDR3 reads CSARGLAAPSYEQYF. In DNA form, the CDR3 reads TGCAGTGCTAGAGGACTAGCTGCCCCATCCTACGAGCAGTACTTC. The chain links TRBV20-1 to TRBJ2-7; 7 bases are shared with TRBD2. The CDR3 totals 15 residues. After removal of 1 base from V and 1 base from J, the junction contained 7 bases not matched to a gene. Per germline, CDR1 DFQATT and CDR2 SNEGSKA (reference sequence).

V and J are TRBV5-1 and TRBJ2-5; D gene uncertain. V shed 7 bases and J shed 1 base, with 8 bases lying between them. The CDR3 consists of 12 residues. Germline values: CDR1 SGHRS, CDR2 YFSETQ. The CDR3 sequence: CASGSIQETQYF. DNA of the CDR3: TGCGCCAGCGGTAGCATCCAAGAGACCCAGTACTTC.

The gene calls are TRBV28 and TRBJ1-2; no clear D. Germline CDR1 and CDR2: MDHEN and SYDVKM. Deletions cut 7 bases from V and 1 base from J, with 7 bases between. The CDR3 is made up of 12 amino acids. In DNA, the CDR3 is TGTGCCAGCATAGCCGGTAACTATGGCTACACCTTC. Translated, it gives CASIAGNYGYTF.

The rearrangement uses TRBV20-1 and TRBJ2-7; D unresolved. The CDR3 extends over 14 amino acids. Between the trimmed V and J ends, which lost 0 bases and 2 bases, there was a span of 11 bases. The germline V gene has CDR1 DFQATT and CDR2 SNEGSKA (reference sequence). The CDR3 nucleotides are TGCAGTGCTAGAGATCCGACGCAACCCTACGAGCAGTACTTC. Translation: CSARDPTQPYEQYF.

The V gene is TRBV29-1, the J gene TRBJ1-1; 7 bases align to TRBD1. The CDR3 has 12 residues. Germline V gives CDR1 SQVTM, CDR2 ANQGSEA. The V gene end was trimmed by 8 bases and the J gene end by 1 base; junction bases not matched to a gene: 4. The DNA for the CDR3 is TGCAGCTCTTGGACAGGGAACACTGAAGCTTTCTTT. It is translated as CSSWTGNTEAFF.

The chain uses TRBV6-6 and TRBJ1-1; D unclear. The CDR3 has 14 amino acids. Germline CDR1 MNHNY, CDR2 SVGAGI (reference sequence). Trimming removed 0 bases at V and 4 bases at J, with 9 bases between. DNA for the CDR3: TGTGCCAGCAGTTACTCCGGGGATGGCACTGAAGCTTTCTTT. Protein sequence: CASSYSGDGTEAFF.

The chain links TRBV5-5 to TRBJ1-5; D uncertain. CDR1 is SGHKS, CDR2 YYEKEE, per germline (reference sequence). The CDR3 totals 15 residues. V was shortened by 1 base and J by 5 bases, with 13 bases between the two germline ends. CDR3 nucleotides: TGTGCCAGCAGCTTGTTTGTGTCAAACGATCAGCCCCAGCATTTT. Translated: CASSLFVSNDQPQHF.

This clonotype was found a few times. The chain uses TRBV29-1 and TRBJ1-2, with D maybe TRBD1 (6 bases). Germline lookup yields CDR1 SQVTM and CDR2 ANQGSEA. CDR3 size: 12 residues. Trimming pared 1 base from V and 7 bases from J, leaving 10 bases between. CDR3 region: CSVEGGTSGYTF. CDR3 DNA: TGCAGCGTTGAAGGAGGGACATCTGGCTACACCTTC.

Details on this clonotype: At one of its ends the junction is not consistent with the germline gene, which may arise from a read error. The CDR3 DNA reads TGTGCCAGCAAAGGGTCCGCGGGTAGCAATGAGCAGTCCTTC. It yields the protein CASKGSAGSNEQSF. The rearrangement uses TRBV2 and TRBJ2-1; D perhaps matches TRBD2 (5 bases). CDR3 length: 14 residues. Germline V CDR1 and CDR2: SNHLY, FYNNEI. Together with reference TRBV2 and TRBJ2-1, the CDR3 gives the full variable domain: EPEVTQTPSHQVTQMGQEVILRCVPISNHLYFYWYRQILGQKVEFLVSFYNNEISEKSEIFDDQFSVERPDGSNFTLKIRSTKLEDSAMYFCASKGSAGSNEQSFGPGTRLTVL.

This clonotype was counted a few times. The rearrangement links TRBV29-1 to TRBJ2-5; D perhaps matches TRBD1 (7 bases). With 7 bases removed from V and 5 bases from J, the gap between germline ends came to 17 bases. The CDR3 length is 13 residues. Per the germline V gene, CDR1 is SQVTM and CDR2 is ANQGSEA. CDR3 coding DNA: TGCAGCGCCTCAGGGGGGAACGGGGAGACCCAGTACTTC. Its translation is CSASGGNGETQYF.

Only a few counts were recorded for this clonotype. V gene TRBV29-1 combines with J gene TRBJ2-5; unclear D gene. The germline gives CDR1 SQVTM, CDR2 ANQGSEA. The CDR3 has 12 residues. V dropped 7 bases and J dropped 4 bases, with 13 bases sitting between them. CDR3 sequence (DNA): TGCAGCGCAGGAGTGCTCCGAGAGACCCAGTACTTC. Its translation: CSAGVLRETQYF.

This chain links TRBV5-1 with TRBJ1-1, with TRBD1 identical over 7 bases. In germline, CDR1 is SGHRS, CDR2 YFSETQ. V lost 1 base and J lost 1; bases outside the gene matches: 7. The CDR3 has 16 residues. CDR3 loop: CASSLTLRTGNTEAFF. CDR3 DNA sequence: TGCGCCAGCAGCTTGACTCTCAGGACAGGGAACACTGAAGCTTTCTTT.

This clonotype was counted many times. The gene calls are TRBV20-1 and TRBJ2-5, with D unclear. This CDR3 has 12 residues. V was pared by 5 bases and J by 5 bases, with 12 bases between. Germline V gives CDR1 DFQATT, CDR2 SNEGSKA (reference sequence). This chain's CDR3 is CSAPDLVETQYF. The CDR3, as DNA: TGCAGTGCTCCAGACCTGGTCGAGACCCAGTACTTC.

This clonotype appeared a few times. The chain joins TRBV2 to TRBJ1-4, with 9 bases aligning to TRBD1. CDR1 and CDR2 from the germline V gene are SNHLY and FYNNEI. V was clipped by 6 bases and J by 7 bases; unmatched bases: 6. The CDR3 is made up of 14 amino acids. The CDR3 loop reads CASRAQGALEKLFF. The DNA of the CDR3 is TGTGCCAGCAGGGCACAGGGGGCGCTTGAAAAACTGTTTTTT.

The table lists this clonotype with a few counts. The chain uses TRBV6-1 and TRBJ2-7, with D uncertain. Looked up from germline, CDR1 is MNHNS and CDR2 is SASEGT. The CDR3 consists of 15 residues. Deletions cut 6 bases from V and 6 bases from J, with 21 bases between. CDR3 in DNA: TGTGCCAGCAGCCCCGACCGCCCCCGGTCGATCGAGCAGTACTTC. Translating it yields CASSPDRPRSIEQYF.

The rearrangement uses TRBV30 and TRBJ2-1, with 12 bases lining up with TRBD1. This CDR3 contains 17 residues. Germline lookup yields CDR1 GTSNPN and CDR2 SVGIG (reference sequence). V lost 4 bases and J lost 8; bases outside the gene matches: 15. The CDR3 DNA sequence: TGTGCCTGGACTGTTTTCTCCGGGACAGGGGGCGGGGATGAGCAGTTCTTC. Protein sequence: CAWTVFSGTGGGDEQFF.

The V and J genes are TRBV20-1 and TRBJ1-1, with D possibly matching TRBD1 (5 bases). Germline V gene lookup returns CDR1 DFQATT and CDR2 SNEGSKA (reference sequence). With 1 base removed from V and 4 bases from J, the gap between germline ends came to 22 bases. The CDR3 extends over 17 amino acids. The CDR3 nucleotides are TGCAGTGCTAGAGCCGCCCCGGGGGGTGTTTGGGTCACTGAAGCTTTCTTT. Its translation is CSARAAPGGVWVTEAFF.

The chain recombines TRBV25-1 with TRBJ1-2; D remains ambiguous. CDR1 and CDR2 from the germline V gene are MGHDK and SYGVNS. The CDR3 sequence is 13 residues long. V lost 1 base, J lost 8 bases, and 11 bases lay in between. The CDR3 loop is CASSELRVGGYTF. The CDR3 DNA is TGTGCCAGCAGTGAATTGAGGGTGGGAGGCTACACCTTC.

The sample holds a few counts of this clonotype. One end of the junction varies from germline; a read error may be responsible. The chain uses TRBV29-1 and TRBJ2-5; 10 bases fit TRBD1. The CDR3 sequence is 13 residues long. CDR1 is SQVTM and CDR2 is ANQGSEA in the germline V gene. Here the CDR3 reads CSVEAVDRGRVHF. The CDR3 coding sequence is TGCAGCGTTGAAGCGGTAGACAGGGGGCGGGTGCACTTC.

This clonotype came up many times. This sequence joins TRBV30 and TRBJ2-7, with 8 bases that match TRBD1. Germline CDR1 and CDR2: GTSNPN and SVGIG (reference sequence). The CDR3 extends over 14 amino acids. After removal of 1 base from V and 7 bases from J, the junction contained 9 bases not matched to a gene. Written as DNA, the CDR3 is TGTGCCTGGAGTGGTACAGGGGGTCTCGGGGAGCAGTACTTC. Its translation: CAWSGTGGLGEQYF.

This chain joins TRBV7-9 and TRBJ1-2; D is undetermined. Germline assignment: CDR1 SEHNR and CDR2 FQNEAQ (reference sequence). Trimming stripped 6 bases from V and 5 bases from J, with 7 bases between. This CDR3 contains 11 residues. Here the CDR3 reads CASRAEYGYTF. The CDR3 region has the DNA TGTGCCAGCAGAGCAGAATATGGCTACACCTTC.

This clonotype has just a few counts. The rearrangement links TRBV29-1 to TRBJ1-1; the D is unclear. Germline assignment: CDR1 SQVTM and CDR2 ANQGSEA. The CDR3 covers 13 residues. Trimming took 1 base from V and 3 from J, leaving 9 bases between them. The CDR3 DNA follows: TGCAGCGTTGAAGTCGTGGCGGACACTGAAGCTTTCTTT. Its translation is CSVEVVADTEAFF.

This clonotype has ten or more counts. V and J are TRBV11-2 and TRBJ2-5, with 13 positions matching TRBD2. In germline, CDR1 is SGHAT, CDR2 FQNNGV. V lost 3 bases, J lost 5 bases, and 6 bases stayed unmatched. CDR3 length: 16 residues. CDR3 in DNA: TGTGCCAGCAGCTTGAGGACTAGCGGGGGCCAGGAGACCCAGTACTTC. Its translation is CASSLRTSGGQETQYF. Full variable domain (missing parts from reference TRBV11-2 and TRBJ2-5): EAGVAQSPRYKIIEKRQSVAFWCNPISGHATLYWYQQILGQGPKLLIQFQNNGVVDDSQLPKDRFSAERLKGVDSTLKIQPAKLEDSAVYLCASSLRTSGGQETQYFGPGTRLLVL.

This clonotype was detected only a few times. The genes are TRBV12-3 or TRBV12-4 and TRBJ2-7; 8 bases agree with TRBD1. The J call may be faulty, since TRBJ2-5 better matches the DNA end. This CDR3 is built from 14 residues. DNA for the CDR3: TGTGCCAGCAGTTCGACAGGGGCGGCTGAGACCCAGTACTTC. Encoded protein: CASSSTGAAETQYF.

The chain couples TRBV25-1 to TRBJ2-2; D not certain. V dropped 4 bases and J dropped 3 bases, with 9 bases sitting between them. The CDR3 sequence is 14 residues long. Germline CDR1 MGHDK, CDR2 SYGVNS. This CDR3 is CASSGQVYTGELFF. CDR3 sequence (DNA): TGTGCCAGCAGTGGGCAGGTGTACACCGGGGAGCTGTTTTTT. The whole variable domain, filled in from reference TRBV25-1 and TRBJ2-2, reads EADIYQTPRYLVIGTGKKITLECSQTMGHDKMYWYQQDPGMELHLIHYSYGVNSTEKGDLSSESTVSRIRTEHFPLTLESARPSHTSQYLCASSGQVYTGELFFGEGSRLTVL.

The chain carries TRBV28 and TRBJ1-4, with D unclear. Per the germline V gene, CDR1 is MDHEN and CDR2 is SYDVKM. The germline V and J ends were trimmed by 7 bases and 0 bases, with 9 bases remaining between them. This CDR3 is 14 amino acids long. The CDR3 is CASTTIATNEKLFF. Written as DNA, the CDR3 is TGTGCCAGCACCACGATTGCAACTAATGAAAAACTGTTTTTT.

J is TRBJ1-1 and V is TRBV7-2; D remains unclear. CDR1 is SGHTA, CDR2 FQGNSA, per germline. CDR3 length: 15 residues. Trimming cost V 3 bases and J 1 base, with 12 bases left between them. The CDR3, as DNA: TGTGCCAGCAGCTTTCGCGCGCCCCCGAACACTGAAGCTTTCTTT. This encodes CASSFRAPPNTEAFF.

This clonotype was seen more than once but under ten times. The chain has TRBV19 and TRBJ2-5; maybe TRBD1 (5 bases). This CDR3 contains 12 residues. Germline CDR1 LNHDA, CDR2 SQIVND (reference sequence). V was clipped by 9 bases and J by 1 base, with 9 bases between them. CDR3 loop: CARRQPQETQYF. The CDR3 DNA sequence: TGTGCCAGGAGACAGCCCCAAGAGACCCAGTACTTC.

This clonotype was found a few times. The chain joins TRBV11-3 to TRBJ2-3, with TRBD1 as a possible D gene (7 bases). The CDR3 has 16 residues. Germline V gene data show CDR1 as SGHNT and CDR2 as YENEEA. V lost 5 bases and J 4 bases, leaving 19 bases between the germline ends. The chain's CDR3 is CASSLGGGRESDTQYF. The CDR3 DNA is TGTGCCAGCAGCCTCGGAGGGGGCAGGGAATCAGATACGCAGTATTTT. Filled out from reference TRBV11-3 and TRBJ2-3, the complete variable domain reads EAGVVQSPRYKIIEKKQPVAFWCNPISGHNTLYWYLQNLGQGPELLIRYENEEAVDDSQLPKDRFSAERLKGVDSTLKIQPAELGDSAVYLCASSLGGGRESDTQYFGPGTRLTVL.